Listed below are T cell receptor beta chains from one sample, sequenced in a study of molecular identifiers for immune sequencing clone quantification. TCRdb ran MiXCR on the PCR reads and lists one entry per CDR3 protein. The sample lists hundreds of thousands of distinct CDR3 sequences, approximately 24% seen once, with about 0.73% in the top ten. Sequenced: naive CD8+ T cells from blood, with Jurkat cell RNA spiked in. The source of these receptors is a human donor in good health. Some libraries in this study had Jurkat cell RNA spiked in. CDR3s leave out the opening cysteine and the closing phenylalanine or tryptophan.

v_gene,CDR3aa
TRBV18,ASSQRQPYGYT
TRBV20-1,SASNDESSYNEQF
TRBV2,ASSGTGSSNQPQH
TRBV9,ASSMGGTGNSEQY
TRBV6-2/TRBV6-3,TSSPTGENEQF
TRBV5-5,ASSLLPGPGYEQY
TRBV28,ASSPTEDTQY
TRBV9,ASRQADGTGELF
TRBV20-1,SARGEGFIAGNTIY
TRBV7-9,ASSSAFGLETQY
TRBV19,ASSTSGSPADTQY
TRBV6-2/TRBV6-3,ASSPPGLAENNEQF
TRBV13,ASSLGSNQPLH
TRBV6-2/TRBV6-3,ASSDHLGTGENIAF
TRBV29-1,SVEVPGQANRLNTEAF
TRBV7-9,ASSSELVREQY
TRBV11-2,ASSLVGTSGGRTGELF
TRBV3-1,ASSQDGGNTEAF
TRBV20-1,SLDRYTEAF
TRBV9,ASSGEQAVWTEAF
TRBV4-3,ASSQDNPQVTDEKLF
TRBV27,ASSLARPSPAYEQY
TRBV6-5,ASSPGTPSSYEQY
TRBV18,ASSPPGTPNTLNYGYT
TRBV5-4,ASSLSDAPYEQY
TRBV20-1,SASFRRAGLGLETQY
TRBV15,ATSSGRGGTGELF
TRBV20-1,SGESLYGYT
TRBV28,ASTGLGDSLSGNIQY
TRBV4-1,ASSQGAGDDGYT
TRBV7-6,ASSPEPDAGDTQY
TRBV11-2,ASTGTWGDNEQF
TRBV9,ASSPRQASNTEAF
TRBV19,ASSMGSRGNQPQH
TRBV13,ASSSASGGAGDTQY
TRBV7-9,ASSDPFDNSPLH
TRBV4-2,ASSQDLDNEQF
TRBV7-9,ASSLLGGAEQY
TRBV5-1,ASSLPEAGEYTDTQY
TRBV9,ASSAGLAGGTDTQY
TRBV7-9,ASSSGLAGGDEQY
TRBV5-6,ASGLGGTVSYEQY
TRBV14,ASSHTGSYNEQF
TRBV9,ASSVEGQEGYGYT
TRBV7-9,ASTSAGGLYEQY
TRBV20-1,SASATSGYRELF
TRBV7-2,ASSLGSGTGELF
TRBV30,AWSVAKSYEQY
TRBV12-3/TRBV12-4,ASTMGPGDDTQY
TRBV29-1,SVERSSGQGEAGYT
TRBV6-6,ASSGLPRSYEQY
TRBV5-6,ASSSRGGRTYEQY
TRBV15,ATSRDRGQGSYGYT
TRBV5-3,ASSLGQNTGVLF
TRBV4-1,ASSQGGPGRPDEQY
TRBV7-6,ASSLHPVTGYEQY
TRBV7-2,ASTSLAGVPQY
TRBV28,ASSLFSRGAGNTIY
TRBV28,ASSFDRGASGTEAF
TRBV28,ASSTLMGGLAGLQETQY